This T cell receptor beta chain originates from a study of blood T cell repertoires in COVID-19. Sequencing was performed with immunoSEQ multiplex PCR; in TCRdb, only in-frame clones are kept and a portion is missing. The sample has under 400,000 clones, roughly 86% seen once. Participants came from fewer than 25 US areas, aged roughly 18 to 90 years. The V and J ends lost 3 bases and 4 bases respectively, with 13 bases between them. Germline CDR1 is SGHDN and CDR2 is FVKESK. The length of the CDR3 is 15 residues. The sequence was collected from a man aged 40-55 years in a cohort exposed to, infected with or recovered from COVID-19 (not recorded which). Sequenced: PBMCs or T cells enriched from blood (not recorded which). The chain employs TRBV14 and TRBJ1-3; tentatively, D is TRBD1 (5 bases). The CDR3 region is CASSQPDSLGNTIYF. The CDR3 coding sequence is TGTGCCAGCAGCCAGCCAGACAGCCTCGGAAACACCATATATTTT.